This T cell receptor beta chain was captured in a study of blood T cell repertoires in COVID-19. This clone was picked up a small number of times. Cohort 3 recovered donors had two negative PCRs, clearance, or symptom resolution. Germline CDR1 reads MNHEY; CDR2 reads SVGAGI. This CDR3 is 11 amino acids long. The ends were cut back, 6 bases at V and 6 bases at J, with 9 bases in the middle. Libraries were prepared by immunoSEQ multiplex PCR; TCRdb keeps only in-frame clonotypes and omits some of them. The table lists approximately 490,000 clones, 87% of them singletons. The clonotype was recovered from a woman aged 18-29 years who had recovered from COVID-19. The chain joins TRBV6-5 to TRBJ2-7, with D unclear. The specimen sequenced was PBMCs or T cells enriched from blood (not recorded which). The CDR3 region has the DNA TGTGCCAGCAGCTACCTTTCCGAGCAGTACTTC. Protein product: CASSYLSEQYF.